What follows are 10 T cell receptor beta chains derived from one specimen sequenced in a study of cytomegalovirus exposure and HLA in healthy donors. Researchers ran the PCR with 60 Vbeta and 13 Jbeta primers. Here immunoSEQ multiplex PCR was the method, and the copy in TCRdb shows in-frame clones only, minus some. The table shows 200,000 to 250,000 clones, with about 82% occurring only once. Sequencing input: PBMCs. Receptor source: a young man in good health and CMV-seronegative.

A few counts support this clone. The V call is TRBV18, the J call TRBJ1-5, with D possibly TRBD1 on 6 matching bases. V was pared by 3 bases and J by 4 bases, with 10 bases between. The CDR3 extends over 14 amino acids. CDR1 and CDR2 (germline): KGHSH, LQKENI. CDR3 DNA sequence: TGTGCCAGCTCACCTGGGGGCGGTAATCAGCCCCAGCATTTT. Translated, it gives CASSPGGGNQPQHF.

Concerning this clone: At one boundary the junction diverges from the germline segment, which might be a read error. This sample includes further DNA sequences coding for the same CDR3. The rearrangement links TRBV27 to TRBJ1-1; the match to TRBD1 covers 7 bases. From germline, CDR1 is MNHEY and CDR2 SMNVEV (reference sequence). The CDR3 covers 17 residues. Here the CDR3 DNA reads TGTGCCAGCAGTTTATTCGGGGCAGGGGGGATGAACACTGAGGCTTTCTTT. Translated: CASSLFGAGGMNTEAFF.

This sequence joins TRBV4-1 and TRBJ1-4, with TRBD1 matching 8 bases. The V gene end was trimmed by 2 bases and the J gene end by 4 bases; junction bases not matched to a gene: 3. CDR1 and CDR2 from the germline V gene are MGHRA and YSYEKL. CDR3 length: 15 residues. In DNA form, the CDR3 reads TGCGCCAGCAGCCAATCCGGGACAGGTAATGAAAAACTGTTTTTT. It specifies CASSQSGTGNEKLFF.

The sample holds one count of this clone. V gene TRBV6-5 combines with J gene TRBJ2-2; TRBD1 aligns across 8 bases. V was pared by 3 bases and J by 6 bases, with 6 bases of the junction left unmatched. Germline assignment: CDR1 MNHEY and CDR2 SVGAGI. The CDR3 consists of 15 residues. CDR3 nucleotides: TGTGCCAGCAGTTATCAGGGGGCCCGGGCCGGGGAGCTGTTTTTT. Translation: CASSYQGARAGELFF.

This sequence joins TRBV9 and TRBJ1-2, with 7 bases that match TRBD1. The CDR3 has 12 residues. From germline, CDR1 is SGDLS and CDR2 YYNGEE. V lost 6 bases and J lost 4; bases outside the gene matches: 3. The CDR3 spells CASTDRVYGYTF. The CDR3 DNA follows: TGTGCCAGCACAGACAGGGTCTATGGCTACACCTTC.

This CDR3 reads CASRGGDWGYTF. The CDR3 region has the DNA TGTGCCAGCAGGGGAGGGGATTGGGGCTACACCTTC. V usage is TRBV28 and J usage is TRBJ1-2; D perhaps matches TRBD1 (5 bases). Trimming cost V 6 bases and J 8 bases, with 13 bases left between them. The length of the CDR3 is 12 residues. Germline-derived CDR1 and CDR2 are MDHEN and SYDVKM.

This clone has only a few counts. Other DNA sequences of this sample code for an identical CDR3. The chain employs TRBV2 and TRBJ2-7; TRBD2 might be the D (6 bases). CDR1 and CDR2 (germline): SNHLY, FYNNEI. Trimming cost V 1 base and J 0 bases, with 7 bases left between them. The CDR3 has 14 residues. CDR3 sequence (DNA): TGTGCCAGCAGTGAAGGCGGGGACTCCTACGAGCAGTACTTC. Amino acid sequence: CASSEGGDSYEQYF.

The CDR3 is CASSYRRGGTGELFF. The CDR3, as DNA: TGTGCCAGCAGCTATCGGCGGGGGGGCACCGGGGAGCTGTTTTTT. The genes are TRBV5-8 and TRBJ2-2, with 9 positions matching TRBD2. The germline V gene has CDR1 SGHTS and CDR2 YDEGEE. This CDR3 is 15 amino acids long. After removal of 3 bases from V and 4 bases from J, the junction contained 4 bases not matched to a gene.

The genes are TRBV7-9 and TRBJ2-5, with 8 nucleotides matching TRBD2. The CDR3 is made up of 17 amino acids. V lost 7 bases to trimming and J lost 5 bases; unmatched junction nucleotides: 18. Germline CDR1 and CDR2: SEHNR and FQNEAQ (reference sequence). The CDR3 DNA reads as TGTGCCAGCACCCCGGGGGACCTAGCGGGCCCTAGGGAGACCCAGTACTTC. This translates into CASTPGDLAGPRETQYF.

V usage is TRBV7-2 and J usage is TRBJ2-3; 8 bases fit TRBD2. Germline V gene data show CDR1 as SGHTA and CDR2 as FQGNSA. J lost 2 bases, V lost 7 bases, and 11 bases had no gene match. The CDR3 has 16 amino acids. CDR3 nucleotide sequence: TGTGCCAGCATCCCCGGAGCGGGGGTATTCACAGATACGCAGTATTTT. It yields the protein CASIPGAGVFTDTQYF.